These T cell receptor beta chains were read from a single sample in a study of cytomegalovirus exposure and HLA in healthy donors. Clones were read by immunoSEQ multiplex PCR, and TCRdb kept only the in-frame ones, dropping some. The table lists about 97,000 clones, 65% to 80% of them singletons, with approximately 2% in the top ten. The sample consisted of PBMCs. These receptors came from a woman aged 40 to 50 in good health and CMV-seronegative. Both conserved end residues are part of each CDR3. The order of the fields is clone size, V gene, D gene, J gene, CDR3 DNA, CDR3 protein. D genes are given only for firm matches. The listing skips clone size in some rows; elsewhere it reads once, few, many or a size class.

-	TRBV5-1	TRBD1	TRBJ1-2	TGCGCCAGCAGCTCCTCCGGGACAGAAGGAAACTATGGCTACACCTTC	CASSSSGTEGNYGYTF
-	TRBV19	-	TRBJ2-7	TGTGCCAGTGGGAGGGGACAGGCGGACGAGCAGTACTTC	CASGRGQADEQYF
-	TRBV27	-	TRBJ2-1	TGTGCCAGCAGCCGCGTCTTGTACAATGAGCAGTTCTTC	CASSRVLYNEQFF
-	TRBV6-6	-	TRBJ1-5	TGTGCCAGCAGTTACTCGATTGGCGGGGCTCAGCCCCAGCATTTT	CASSYSIGGAQPQHF
-	TRBV7-6	TRBD1	TRBJ2-3	TGTGCCAGCAGCTTAGGACAGGGGGCCACAGATACGCAGTATTTT	CASSLGQGATDTQYF
-	TRBV7-9	TRBD2	TRBJ2-7	TGTTCCAGCAGCTCCGGACTAGCGAGAGCCTACGAGCAGTACTTC	CSSSSGLARAYEQYF
-	TRBV7-8	-	TRBJ2-7	TGTGCCAGCAGCTTACGTAGGCTGGGCGCGTTCTACGAGCAGTACTTC	CASSLRRLGAFYEQYF
few	TRBV5-1	TRBD2	TRBJ2-5	TGCGCCAGCAGCTTAACTAGCGGGAACCAAGAGACCCAGTACTTC	CASSLTSGNQETQYF
-	TRBV6-1	-	TRBJ1-1	TGTGCCAGCAGCGAAACCCTCTCGGCTGAAGCTTTCTTT	CASSETLSAEAFF
-	TRBV6-4	-	TRBJ2-2	TGTGCCAGCAGCCGGGAAAACACCGGGGAGCTGTTTTTT	CASSRENTGELFF
-	TRBV29-1	-	TRBJ2-2	TGCAGCGTTGGTCTCTTGGCAGGGGGGGAGCTGTTTTTT	CSVGLLAGGELFF
few	TRBV9	TRBD2	TRBJ2-5	TGTGCCAGCAGCGTAGATATGACTAGCCTCCAAGAGACCCAGTACTTC	CASSVDMTSLQETQYF
few	TRBV19	-	TRBJ1-6	TGTGCCAGTAGACGCCCAGGGGAAGGGGATTCACCCCTCCACTTT	CASRRPGEGDSPLHF
-	TRBV28	TRBD1	TRBJ2-5	TGTGCCAGCAGTGACAGGGGAGGAGAGACCCAGTACTTC	CASSDRGGETQYF
few	TRBV6-4	-	TRBJ1-5	TGTGCCAGCAGTGAGGGGTCAGGGGGCAATCAGCCCCAGCATTTT	CASSEGSGGNQPQHF
-	TRBV11-1	-	TRBJ1-2	TGTGCCAGCAGCTTGTGGAGGGAATCCGGTGGCTACACCTTC	CASSLWRESGGYTF
-	TRBV7-3	TRBD2	TRBJ2-2	TGTGCCAGCAGGACAGAGGGAGGGGCCAACACCGGGGAGCTGTTTTTT	CASRTEGGANTGELFF
-	TRBV7-6	-	TRBJ1-2	TGTGCCTGCAGCCCCGCGCTGGGCTCCTATGGCTACACCTTC	CACSPALGSYGYTF
-	TRBV1	-	TRBJ2-7	TGCACCAGCAGCCCTAGCGGGGGGAAAAGTACCTACGAGCAGTACTTC	CTSSPSGGKSTYEQYF
-	TRBV28	TRBD2	TRBJ2-7	TGTGCCAGCAAGCGACTAGCGGGAAAAGCCTACGAGCAGTACTTC	CASKRLAGKAYEQYF
-	TRBV4-3	TRBD1	TRBJ2-7	TGCGCCAGCAGCCAGTACCGGGACAGGGGCTACGAGCAGTACTTC	CASSQYRDRGYEQYF
-	TRBV5-8	-	TRBJ1-4	TGTGCCAGCAGCTTGGGGGCCAGGGCTAATGAAAAACTGTTTTTT	CASSLGARANEKLFF
-	TRBV10-3	-	TRBJ2-1	TGTGCCATCAGTGCGGCCCGAAGCGGAACTTACAATGAGCAGTTCTTC	CAISAARSGTYNEQFF
-	TRBV19	-	TRBJ1-1	TGTGCCGGGCCCTGGGCAGCGAACACTGAAGCTTTCTTT	CAGPWAANTEAFF
-	TRBV7-2	-	TRBJ2-7	-	CASSSRDYYFGEQYF
-	TRBV28	TRBD1	TRBJ2-5	TGTGCCAGCAGACTGACAGGGGTCACGGAGACCCAGTACTTC	CASRLTGVTETQYF
few	TRBV4-3	TRBD1	TRBJ1-1	TGCGCCAGCAGCCAGAGCGACAGGGCCACTGAAGCTTTCTTT	CASSQSDRATEAFF
-	TRBV28	-	TRBJ1-2	TGTGCCAGCAGTTCCTCTAACTATGGCTACACCTTC	CASSSSNYGYTF
-	TRBV2	-	TRBJ2-7	TGTGCCAGCAGACAGACGCTCCTAGCCTCCTACGAGCAGTACTTC	CASRQTLLASYEQYF